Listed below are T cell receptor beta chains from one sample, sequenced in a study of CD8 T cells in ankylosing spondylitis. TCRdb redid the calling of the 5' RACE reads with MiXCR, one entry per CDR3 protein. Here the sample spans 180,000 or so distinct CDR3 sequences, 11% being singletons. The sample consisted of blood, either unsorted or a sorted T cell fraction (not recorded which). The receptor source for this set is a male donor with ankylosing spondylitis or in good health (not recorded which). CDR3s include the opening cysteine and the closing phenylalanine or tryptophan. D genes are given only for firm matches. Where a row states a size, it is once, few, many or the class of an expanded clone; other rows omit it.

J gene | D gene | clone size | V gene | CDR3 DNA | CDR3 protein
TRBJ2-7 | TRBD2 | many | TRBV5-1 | TGCGCCAGCAGCTGGACTAGCGGGAGCATCTACGAGCAGTACTTC | CASSWTSGSIYEQYF
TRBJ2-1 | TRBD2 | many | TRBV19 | TGTGCCAGTAACTTGGGAGGGCCTTTCAATGAGCAGTTCTTC | CASNLGGPFNEQFF
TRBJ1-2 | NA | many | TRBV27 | TGTGCCAGCAGTTTAAAGGGCTCCCATGGCTACACCTTC | CASSLKGSHGYTF
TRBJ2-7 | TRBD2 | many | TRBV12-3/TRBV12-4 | TGTGCCAGCAGCCGGACTGCGGGGGGGCTGTACGAGCAGTACTTC | CASSRTAGGLYEQYF
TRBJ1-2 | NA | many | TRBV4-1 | TGCGCCAGCAGCCAAGACCCCAACTATGGCTACACCTTC | CASSQDPNYGYTF
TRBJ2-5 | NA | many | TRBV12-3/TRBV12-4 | TGTGCCAGCAGACCCGTCGGGGGTCGAGAGACCCAGTACTTC | CASRPVGGRETQYF
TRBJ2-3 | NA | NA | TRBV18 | TGTGCCAGCTCACCAAATACAGGCCTCAGCACAGATACGCAGTATTTT | CASSPNTGLSTDTQYF
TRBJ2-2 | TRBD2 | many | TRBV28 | TGTGCCAGCAAGTTAAGCGGGGGTGCCGGGGAGCTGTTTTTT | CASKLSGGAGELFF
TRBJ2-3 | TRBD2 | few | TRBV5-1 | TGCGCCAGCAGCTTGGAGCGGGAGACAGATACGCAGTATTTT | CASSLERETDTQYF
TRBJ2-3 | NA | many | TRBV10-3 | TGTGCCAGCATGGCCGCGGGGTTCTGGGGGACAGATACGCAGTATTTT | CASMAAGFWGTDTQYF
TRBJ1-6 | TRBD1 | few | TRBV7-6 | TGTGCCAGCTCGACAGGGGGCTATAATTCACCCCTCCACTTT | CASSTGGYNSPLHF
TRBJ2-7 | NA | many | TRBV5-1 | TGCGCCAGCAGCTCCGGGGACACCGCCTACGAGCAGTACTTC | CASSSGDTAYEQYF
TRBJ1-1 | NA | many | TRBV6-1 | TGTGCCAGCAGGCCGGGACGGATGAACACTGAAGCTTTCTTT | CASRPGRMNTEAFF
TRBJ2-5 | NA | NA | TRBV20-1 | TGCAGTGCTAATCAACAGCAAGAGACCCAGTACTTC | CSANQQQETQYF
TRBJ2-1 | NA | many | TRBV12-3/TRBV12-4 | TGTGCCAGCCTAGCATCCAACTACAATGAGCAGTTCTTC | CASLASNYNEQFF
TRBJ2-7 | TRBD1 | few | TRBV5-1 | TGCGCCAGCAGCTTTACTGGACAGGGGGCGTTCGACGAGCAGTACTTC | CASSFTGQGAFDEQYF
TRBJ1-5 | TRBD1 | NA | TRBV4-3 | TGCGCCAGCAGCCGGGACAGGGTGGGAGATCAGCCCCAGCATTTT | CASSRDRVGDQPQHF
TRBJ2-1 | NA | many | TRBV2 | TGTGCCAGCTTGGGAGGAAATGAGCAGTTCTTC | CASLGGNEQFF
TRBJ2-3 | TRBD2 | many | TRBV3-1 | TGTGCCAGCAGCCAAGGAAGGAGAGCGGGGCAACTCGCCTACCATTTC | CASSQGRRAGQLAYHF
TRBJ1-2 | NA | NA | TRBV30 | TGTGCCTGGAGTGGGAATGGCTACACCTTC | CAWSGNGYTF
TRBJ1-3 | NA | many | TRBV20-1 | TGCAGTGCTAGGTCGGGGGACTTCGCTGGAAACACCATATATTTT | CSARSGDFAGNTIYF
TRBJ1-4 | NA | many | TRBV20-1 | TGCAGTGCTAGTCTGCGAGGGGGGGAAAAACTGTTTTTT | CSASLRGGEKLFF
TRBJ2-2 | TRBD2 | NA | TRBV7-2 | TGTGCCAGCAGCTTAGTGCGAGGGAGGGTGGACACCGGGGAGCTGTTTTTT | CASSLVRGRVDTGELFF
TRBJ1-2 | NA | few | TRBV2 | TGTGCCAGCAGCGAACTGTCCTATGGCTACACCTTC | CASSELSYGYTF
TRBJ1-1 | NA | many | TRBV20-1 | TGCAGTTACTGGGGAGGCACTGAAGCTTTCTTT | CSYWGGTEAFF
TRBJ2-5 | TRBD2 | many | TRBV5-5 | TGTGCCAGCAGCTTGGGAATAGCGGGAGTTGGAGAGACCCAGTACTTC | CASSLGIAGVGETQYF
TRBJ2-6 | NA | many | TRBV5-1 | TGCGCCAGCAGCTCCCGCAGTGATAGCTCTGGGGCCAACGTCCTGACTTTC | CASSSRSDSSGANVLTF
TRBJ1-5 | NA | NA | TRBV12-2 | TGTGCAAGTCGCTTAGCCGTGACGGGCGCCAGGAATCAGCCCCAGCATTTT | CASRLAVTGARNQPQHF
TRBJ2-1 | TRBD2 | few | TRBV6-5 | TGTGCCAGCAGCTCACTCAAACTAGCGGGAGGCAACAATGAGCAGTTCTTC | CASSSLKLAGGNNEQFF
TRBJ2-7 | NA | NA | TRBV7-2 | TGTGCCAGCAGCTCAGTCTCGACGGGCTCTACCTCCTACGAGCAGTACTTC | CASSSVSTGSTSYEQYF
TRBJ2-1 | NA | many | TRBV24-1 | TGTGCCACCAGTCCTACCGGCAATGAGCAGTTCTTC | CATSPTGNEQFF
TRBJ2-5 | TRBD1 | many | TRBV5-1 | TGCGCCAGCAGCTCGGGGACAGGGGGGTACCAAGAGACCCAGTACTTC | CASSSGTGGYQETQYF
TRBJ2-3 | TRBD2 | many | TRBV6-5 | TGTGCCAGCAGTTACCGCGGACGGGGGGGGATTGGAGATACGCAGTATTTT | CASSYRGRGGIGDTQYF
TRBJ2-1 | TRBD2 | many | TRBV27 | TGTGCCAGCAGTTCCCGGACTAGCGGGAGAGGCGATGAGCAGTTCTTC | CASSSRTSGRGDEQFF
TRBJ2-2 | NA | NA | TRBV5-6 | TGTGCCAGCAGCGAAGGGGTTGTGACCGGGGAGCTGTTTTTT | CASSEGVVTGELFF
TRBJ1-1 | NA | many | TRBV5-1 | TGCGCCAGCAGCTTGGCTAGCCGCCGGAACACTGAAGCTTTCTTT | CASSLASRRNTEAFF
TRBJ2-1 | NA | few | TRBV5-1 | TGCGCCAGCAGCTTGGCCGTGCAGGGGCCAACGGGAGAGCAGTTCTTC | CASSLAVQGPTGEQFF
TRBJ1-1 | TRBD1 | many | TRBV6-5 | TGTGCCAGCAGTACCGACAGGGACACTGAAGCTTTCTTT | CASSTDRDTEAFF
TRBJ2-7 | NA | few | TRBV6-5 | TGTGCCAGCAGTTACCGACAGAGTACCTACGAGCAGTACTTC | CASSYRQSTYEQYF
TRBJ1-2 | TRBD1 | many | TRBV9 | TGTGCCAGCAGCGTGTTACGGACAGGGGACTATGGCTACACCTTC | CASSVLRTGDYGYTF
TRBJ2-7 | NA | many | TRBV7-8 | TGTGCCAGCAGCTTCTCTTCCCCCGGAGGGCCCTACGAGCAGTACTTC | CASSFSSPGGPYEQYF
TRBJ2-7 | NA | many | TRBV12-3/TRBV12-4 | TGTGCCAGCAGTTTTTCTGGGAAAGAGCAGTACTTC | CASSFSGKEQYF
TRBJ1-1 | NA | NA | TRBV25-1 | TGTGCCAGCAGCATAAACCGGGAGAACACTGAAGCTTTCTTT | CASSINRENTEAFF
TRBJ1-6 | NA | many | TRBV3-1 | TGTGCCAGCAGCCAAGAAACTATTAATTCACCCCTCCACTTT | CASSQETINSPLHF
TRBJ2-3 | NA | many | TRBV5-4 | TGTGCCAGCAGCTTCAAGTCGGATTCAGATACGCAGTATTTT | CASSFKSDSDTQYF
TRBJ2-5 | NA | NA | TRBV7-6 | TGTGCCAGCAGCCCACCGACAGGAGAGACCCAGTACTTC | CASSPPTGETQYF
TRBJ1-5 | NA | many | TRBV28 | TGTGCCAGCCGGTTGGGGGGCTCCCCCCAGCATTTT | CASRLGGSPQHF